These T cell receptor beta chains were read from a single sample in a study of blood T cell repertoires in COVID-19. Profiled with immunoSEQ multiplex PCR; TCRdb holds only in-frame clones, not every one. The sample contains around 300,000 clones, 87% of which appear only once. Sequenced input: PBMCs or T cells enriched from blood (not recorded which). These receptors all stem from a woman aged 25 to 39 who had recovered from COVID-19. The conserved cysteine and the conserved F or W are not part of the CDR3 here.

v_call	j_call	cdr3_length	cdr3_aa
TRBV10-3	TRBJ1-6	11	AISEGANSPLH
TRBV6-6	TRBJ1-2	14	ASSYLDTAGGDGYT
TRBV14	TRBJ2-7	12	ASSRSILDYEQY
TRBV18	TRBJ2-2	15	ASSPRQGQGSFGELF
TRBV9	TRBJ2-7	12	ASSPRTVSYEQY
TRBV28	TRBJ1-2	13	ASSFQTGEGYGYT
TRBV12-3/TRBV12-4	TRBJ1-5	11	ASRGRGAQPQH
TRBV10-3	TRBJ1-3	14	AISEWDRDPGNTIY
TRBV19	TRBJ1-3	15	ASSGRDGTLFGNTIY
TRBV5-5	TRBJ1-2	12	ASSSDTGDYGYT
TRBV5-5	TRBJ1-3	13	ASSLDRELGNTIY
TRBV25-1	TRBJ1-1	12	ASSVQGRWAEAF
TRBV4-1	TRBJ2-7	13	ASSPPGQGAYEQY
TRBV10-3	TRBJ1-1	11	AISEGGATEAF
TRBV4-1	TRBJ1-2	11	ASSQPGTYGYT
TRBV10-3	TRBJ1-6	13	AISDRVFKSSPLH
TRBV6-5	TRBJ1-1	13	ASWGRGRGNTEAF
TRBV7-2	TRBJ1-4	12	ASSLLPGSEKLF